This T cell receptor (beta chain) was retrieved from a study of T cells in tuberculosis. Looking at the study overall: IGRA-negative adolescents, IGRA-positive adolescents with latent tuberculosis and adults with active tuberculosis formed this South African cohort. General study points: GEM motif frequencies gave over 55% accuracy; the GMM repertoire gave 85% to 90%.

The CDR3 length is 13 residues. The ends were cut back, 4 bases at V and 5 bases at J, with 11 bases in the middle. The germline V gene has CDR1 WSHSY and CDR2 SAAADI. As for time point: new active TB diagnosis, blood taken before or within 7 days of starting treatment. HIV-seronegative South African adults aged 18 years or older had newly diagnosed active tuberculosis. Each donor contributed about 100,000 T cells on average, unsorted. About this clone: Its cognate antigen is unknown.

Produced via immunoSEQ multiplex PCR; TCRdb's table is partial and in-frame only. Seen here are about 33,000 clones, about 90% observed once, and the top ten hold almost 5.5%. The chain joins TRBV10-2 to TRBJ2-5; a possible D gene is TRBD2 (6 bases). This receptor was taken from an adult with tuberculosis. The sample here was PBMCs, taken at tuberculosis diagnosis. The CDR3 DNA sequence: TGCGCCAGCAGTGGGGGGACTGGGGAGACCCAGTACTTC. Its protein product is CASSGGTGETQYF.